What follows describes a single T cell receptor beta chain. There is no known antigen for this receptor. Base qualities are not recorded, but no much larger clone differs from it by a single base. The sequencer listed for this sample is Illumina NovaSeq 6000. TCR cDNA was synthesized by 5'RACE template switching, which introduced a universal primer site and unique molecular identifiers. cDNA synthesis was primed from both the TCR alpha and TCR beta constant segments. Library amplification involved two PCR steps, and the second step added sample barcodes and sequencing adapters. Libraries were sequenced on Illumina HiSeq 2500 (2x100 bp) or NovaSeq (2x150 bp). Turning to the authors' computational methods: Demultiplexing of reads and collapsing into UMI consensus sequences were performed with MIGEC, and V(D)J alignment was carried out with MiXCR. Using edgeR on replicate PBMC samples, clonotypes were called vaccine-responding if FDR was below 0.01 and the log2 fold change was above 5 up to day 15. CD4 or CD8 identity was assigned to each bulk clonotype according to whether the clonotype was present at higher abundance in the sequenced CD4 repertoire or the sequenced CD8 repertoire. Starting from the raw public reads, TCRdb applied fastp trimming at Q25, assembled clones with MiXCR and retained in-frame beta chains. Here each entry gathers all rows of one CDR3 protein and keeps the most common genes and DNA. These V and J calls are TCRdb output, not the study's own analysis. In this sample the table shows 300,000 to 350,000 distinct CDR3 sequences, around 10% of which occur a single time. The top ten constitute about 3% of the sample.

The sample originates from a study of T cells after yellow fever vaccination (dated by TCRdb to 2018 to 2020). Regarding the research as a whole: Libraries from fractions with low cell numbers were prepared with the SMART-Seq v4 Ultra Low Input RNA kit. The cohort comprised two healthy male donors, one aged 18 to 29 and one aged 30 to 40 years. Bulk TCR alpha and beta repertoires were sequenced longitudinally to track T-cell clones before and after primary and booster YFV17D yellow fever vaccination. Blood was collected at multiple timepoints before and after primary and secondary immunization, and bulk PBMC replicates and cell subsets were isolated. The paper's findings and limits, for the study overall: Most clones expanded after primary vaccination (around 96% of CD4 and around nine tenths of CD8) were re-detected after the booster, suggesting that broad memory maintenance occurred. The study included only a couple of donors, which limits how far the findings can be generalized. Computational filtering was needed because FACS-sorted repertoires could contain abundant contaminating clonotypes from the bulk population. The secondary T-cell response was weaker than the primary response but faster, peaking on day 5 instead of day 15. A small fraction of clonotypes showed up in both the CD4 and CD8 compartments, probably as a result of convergent recombination.

From cysteine to phenylalanine, the CDR3 is 14 amino acids long. Kept here is only the CDR3 DNA, which spans 42 bases and is read in frame from base 1. Sequences SNHLY (CDR1) and FYNNEI (CDR2) are obtained from the germline V gene. V drops 2 bases and J drops 4 bases, leaving 9 bases in between. The sample's treatment or condition label is to be understood as: live attenuated yellow fever vaccine strain. A standard Ficoll-Paque protocol was used to isolate PBMCs from peripheral blood. Dynabeads CD4 and CD8 positive selection kits were used to isolate the CD4 and CD8 T-cell fractions. TriZol was used to extract RNA from bulk PBMCs, from CD4 and CD8 fractions, and from dextramer-positive and dextramer-negative fractions.

The sequence links TRBV2 to TRBJ1-3; D gene: possibly TRBD1, on 5 matching bases. The source material was CD4+ T cells sorted from PBMCs, sampled 45 days after the yellow fever booster vaccination. The TCR sequence derives from a man aged 18 to 29 who received the YFV17D yellow fever vaccine. The CDR3 here reads CASSEQGSGNTIYF. DNA sequence: TGTGCCAGCAGTGAACAGGGAAGCGGAAACACCATATATTTT. Outside the CDR3, residues come from the reference TRBV2 and TRBJ1-3 proteins, so the full variable domain is: EPEVTQTPSHQVTQMGQEVILRCVPISNHLYFYWYRQILGQKVEFLVSFYNNEISEKSEIFDDQFSVERPDGSNFTLKIRSTKLEDSAMYFCASSEQGSGNTIYFGEGSWLTVV.